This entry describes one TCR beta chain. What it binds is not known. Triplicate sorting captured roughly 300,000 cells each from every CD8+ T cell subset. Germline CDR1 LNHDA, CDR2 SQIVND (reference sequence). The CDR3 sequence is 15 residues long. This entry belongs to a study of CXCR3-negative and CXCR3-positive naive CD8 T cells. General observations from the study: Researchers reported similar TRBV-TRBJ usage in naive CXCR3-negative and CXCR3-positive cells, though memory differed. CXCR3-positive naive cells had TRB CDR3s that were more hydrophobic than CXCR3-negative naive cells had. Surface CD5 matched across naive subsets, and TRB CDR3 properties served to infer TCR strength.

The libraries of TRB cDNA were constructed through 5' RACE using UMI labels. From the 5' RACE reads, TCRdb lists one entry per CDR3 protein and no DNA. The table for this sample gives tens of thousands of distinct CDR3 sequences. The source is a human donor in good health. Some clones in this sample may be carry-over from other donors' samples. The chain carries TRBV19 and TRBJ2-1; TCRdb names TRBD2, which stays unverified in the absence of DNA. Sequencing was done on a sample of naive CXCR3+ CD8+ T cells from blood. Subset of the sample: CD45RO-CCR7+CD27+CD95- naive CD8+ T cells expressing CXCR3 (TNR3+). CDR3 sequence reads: CASNNPAGPYNEQFF.